This passage covers 27 T cell receptor beta chains from one sample sequenced in a study of T cell responses to AZD1222 COVID-19 vaccine. TCRdb's copy holds only in-frame clones and misses some; the assay was immunoSEQ multiplex PCR. Of roughly 150,000 clones listed, around 91% are singletons. Sequenced here: peripheral blood, sampled 28 days after the second AZD1222 dose. These receptors were obtained from an adult who received the AZD1222 COVID-19 vaccine.

CDR3 loop: CASSLALQGRYNEQFF. The CDR3 DNA sequence: TGTGCCAGCAGCTTGGCCCTGCAGGGCCGGTACAATGAGCAGTTCTTC. The chain joins TRBV5-6 to TRBJ2-1; possibly TRBD1 for D (5 bases). The length of the CDR3 is 16 residues. V lost 0 bases and J 4 bases, leaving 14 bases between the germline ends. CDR1 and CDR2 (germline): SGHDT, YYEEEE.

The chain recombines TRBV2 with TRBJ1-5; D unclear. CDR1 is SNHLY, CDR2 FYNNEI, per germline. V gave up 2 bases and J gave up 2 bases, with 7 bases separating them. The CDR3 runs to 14 residues. CDR3 nucleotides: TGTGCCAGCAGTGAAATGGTACGCAATCAGCCCCAGCATTTT. This codes for CASSEMVRNQPQHF.

The J gene is TRBJ2-7, the V gene TRBV6-2 or TRBV6-3; D remains unclear. CDR3 length equals 14 residues. The V and J ends lost 6 bases and 3 bases respectively, with 15 bases between them. Germline lookup yields CDR1 MNHEY and CDR2 SVGEGT. CDR3 amino acids: CASSLGGTVYEQYF. CDR3 nucleotide sequence: TGTGCCAGCAGCCTAGGTGGCACCGTCTACGAGCAGTACTTC.

V gene TRBV29-1 combines with J gene TRBJ1-2, with D perhaps TRBD1 (5 bases). The germline V and J ends were trimmed by 0 bases and 6 bases, with 23 bases remaining between them. Germline values: CDR1 SQVTM, CDR2 ANQGSEA. CDR3 length: 17 residues. In DNA form, the CDR3 reads TGCAGCGTTGAAGAAAGACCAGGGTTAAAGAGGTCAGATGGCTACACCTTC. Residues: CSVEERPGLKRSDGYTF. The full variable domain, completed using reference TRBV29-1 and TRBJ1-2, is SAVISQKPSRDICQRGTSLTIQCQVDSQVTMMFWYRQQPGQSLTLIATANQGSEATYESGFVIDKFPISRPNLTFSTLTVSNMSPEDSSIYLCSVEERPGLKRSDGYTFGSGTRLTVV.

The chain recombines TRBV6-5 with TRBJ2-5; either TRBD1 or TRBD2 may fit D (6 bases each). There are 13 residues in the CDR3. Per the germline V gene, CDR1 is MNHEY and CDR2 is SVGAGI. Trimming removed 6 bases at V and 4 bases at J, with 12 bases between. For the CDR3, the DNA is TGTGCCAGCAGGCTACAGGGAGGAGAGACCCAGTACTTC. Translating it yields CASRLQGGETQYF.

The gene calls are TRBV15 and TRBJ1-5; 7 bases map to TRBD1. The germline gives CDR1 LNHNV, CDR2 YYDKDF (reference sequence). V was pared by 8 bases and J by 5 bases, with 3 bases of the junction left unmatched. The CDR3 loop spans 12 amino acids. The CDR3 region is CATGQGDQPQHF. Written as DNA, the CDR3 is TGTGCCACCGGCCAGGGGGATCAGCCCCAGCATTTT.

Notes on this clone: A read error may account for a junction end that differs from germline. This chain links TRBV5-8 with TRBJ2-1, with a possible D match to TRBD1 (5 bases). The CDR3 has 14 amino acids. CDR1 and CDR2 from the germline V gene are SGHTS and YDEGEE. The CDR3 is CASSPVGVYHEQFF. The DNA for the CDR3 is TGTGCCAGCAGCCCCGTAGGGGTCTACCATGAGCAGTTCTTC.

This chain links TRBV6-8 with TRBJ2-1, with D possibly being TRBD1 (5 bases). This CDR3 has 17 residues. Trimming took 5 bases from V and 3 from J, leaving 20 bases between them. CDR1 and CDR2 (germline): MNHGY, SAAAGT. The CDR3 loop reads CASSTVLGQGCYNEQFF. In DNA, the CDR3 is TGTGCCAGCAGTACGGTGTTAGGTCAGGGATGCTACAATGAGCAGTTCTTC.

This clone showed up just once. The DNA for the CDR3 is TGTGCCAGCAGACGGGACGGAAACAATGAAAAACTGTTTTTT. It codes for CASRRDGNNEKLFF. The chain uses TRBV6-6 and TRBJ1-4, with D maybe TRBD1 (5 bases). V dropped 6 bases and J dropped 5 bases, with 13 bases sitting between them. The CDR3 totals 14 residues. Looked up from germline, CDR1 is MNHNY and CDR2 is SVGAGI (reference sequence).

The chain joins TRBV4-1 to TRBJ2-7; D might be TRBD2 (5 bases). CDR1 and CDR2 (germline): MGHRA, YSYEKL. The CDR3 covers 14 residues. V shed 7 bases and J shed 1 base, with 14 bases lying between them. The CDR3 DNA sequence: TGCGCCAGCAAAGTGCCAGGAGGTTCCTACGAGCAGTACTTC. Its translation: CASKVPGGSYEQYF.

The rearrangement links TRBV5-1 to TRBJ2-3; 7 bases match TRBD2. The length of the CDR3 is 15 residues. J lost 6 bases, V lost 4 bases, and 11 bases had no gene match. Germline V gene lookup returns CDR1 SGHRS and CDR2 YFSETQ. CDR3 protein: CASSLQAGRQDTQYF. CDR3 nucleotide sequence: TGCGCCAGCAGCCTACAGGCCGGGAGGCAGGATACGCAGTATTTT.

This chain joins TRBV24-1 and TRBJ2-1; D is unresolved. CDR3 size: 13 residues. V lost 3 bases and J lost 2, with 4 bases in between. The V gene's germline CDR1 is KGHDR and CDR2 SFDVKD. CDR3 sequence: CATSDRPYNEQFF. The CDR3 nucleotides are TGTGCCACCAGTGATAGACCCTACAATGAGCAGTTCTTC.

This chain joins TRBV28 and TRBJ1-4; D perhaps matches TRBD1 (5 bases). V dropped 3 bases and J dropped 3 bases, with 11 bases sitting between them. The CDR3 runs to 15 residues. Germline CDR1 reads MDHEN; CDR2 reads SYDVKM. The CDR3 sequence: CASSFTGHANEKLFF. The CDR3 nucleotides are TGTGCCAGCAGTTTTACGGGGCATGCTAATGAAAAACTGTTTTTT.

The chain is built from TRBV2 and TRBJ2-6; 11 bases agree with TRBD1. CDR3 length equals 18 residues. V shed 6 bases, J shed 4 bases, and the junction held 11 bases outside the gene matches. CDR1 is SNHLY and CDR2 is FYNNEI in the germline V gene. CDR3 residues: CASRPGQGVMTGANVLTF. CDR3 coding DNA: TGTGCCAGCAGACCGGGACAGGGGGTTATGACCGGGGCCAACGTCCTGACTTTC.

The CDR3 reads CASSFREGSSYNSPLHF. The CDR3 DNA reads TGTGCCAGCAGCTTTCGGGAGGGAAGCTCCTATAATTCACCCCTCCACTTT. The V call is TRBV5-6, the J call TRBJ1-6; D gene unclear. Per germline, CDR1 SGHDT and CDR2 YYEEEE. The V gene lost 2 bases and the J gene lost 0 bases, with 12 bases spanning the gap. The CDR3 covers 17 residues. The complete variable domain, with remaining parts taken from reference TRBV5-6 and TRBJ1-6, reads DAGVTQSPTHLIKTRGQQVTLRCSPKSGHDTVSWYQQALGQGPQFIFQYYEEEERQRGNFPDRFSGHQFPNYSSELNVNALLLGDSALYLCASSFREGSSYNSPLHFGNGTRLTVT.

Notes on this clone: At one end the junction does not follow the germline gene, possibly because of a read error. V usage is TRBV7-2 and J usage is TRBJ2-3; D may be TRBD2 (6 bases). Germline V gene lookup returns CDR1 SGHTA and CDR2 FQGNSA. The CDR3 runs 13 residues. CDR3 nucleotides: TGTGCCAGCAGCTTTACTAGCAAAGATACGCAGTATTTT. Amino acid sequence: CASSFTSKDTQYF.

V and J are TRBV10-1 and TRBJ1-5; TRBD1 might be the D (5 bases). The CDR3 extends over 15 amino acids. The germline V gene has CDR1 WNHNN and CDR2 SYGVQD (reference sequence). V gave up 5 bases and J gave up 5 bases, with 16 bases separating them. CDR3 DNA sequence: TGCGCCAGCAGTAGACAGTTGGTTTTTCATCAGCCCCAGCATTTT. This codes for CASSRQLVFHQPQHF.

The chain's CDR3 is CASSPGMASSTDTQYF. DNA for the CDR3: TGTGCCAGCAGCCCCGGGATGGCCAGCAGCACAGATACGCAGTATTTT. The chain uses TRBV11-2 and TRBJ2-3, with a tentative D call TRBD2 (5 bases). Germline V gene data show CDR1 as SGHAT and CDR2 as FQNNGV. The CDR3 loop spans 16 amino acids. V was pared by 5 bases and J by 0 bases, with 15 bases between.

This chain uses TRBV28 with TRBJ1-6; 10 bases are shared with TRBD1. The V segment lost 5 bases and the J segment 11 bases; nucleotides outside the gene matches: 6. Germline CDR1 MDHEN, CDR2 SYDVKM. The CDR3 extends over 14 amino acids. CDR3 DNA sequence: TGTGCCAGCAGTCCGGGACAGGGGAGGACACCCCTCCACTTT. Protein product: CASSPGQGRTPLHF. The full variable domain, with the rest looked up from reference TRBV28 and TRBJ1-6, is DVKVTQSSRYLVKRTGEKVFLECVQDMDHENMFWYRQDPGLGLRLIYFSYDVKMKEKGDIPEGYSVSREKKERFSLILESASTNQTSMYLCASSPGQGRTPLHFGNGTRLTVT.

V gene TRBV5-1 combines with J gene TRBJ2-7, with 7 bases identical to TRBD1. V shed 4 bases and J 6 bases; nucleotides not matched to a gene: 10. Germline V gene sequence: CDR1 SGHRS, CDR2 YFSETQ. The CDR3 covers 14 residues. Here the CDR3 reads CASSKDRPQGEQYF. CDR3 bases: TGCGCCAGCAGCAAGGACAGGCCCCAGGGCGAGCAGTACTTC.

The chain joins TRBV18 to TRBJ1-1; no firm D call. In germline, CDR1 is KGHSH, CDR2 LQKENI. The CDR3 is 13 residues long. The V end lost 5 bases, the J end lost 3 bases, and 10 bases lay between the germline ends. CDR3 region: CASSSGRDTEAFF. The CDR3 DNA sequence: TGTGCCAGCTCATCAGGACGGGACACTGAAGCTTTCTTT.

This chain links TRBV18 with TRBJ2-7; 9 nucleotides line up with TRBD2. The CDR3 runs to 14 residues. In germline, CDR1 is KGHSH, CDR2 LQKENI. J lost 7 bases, V lost 0 bases, and 4 bases had no gene match. The CDR3 nucleotides read TGTGCCAGCTCACCACCGGGACTAGCCTCGGAGCAGTACTTC. Translation: CASSPPGLASEQYF.

V is TRBV5-4 and J is TRBJ2-4; TRBD1 matches at 7 bases. This CDR3 region has 16 residues. V shed 3 bases and J 2 bases; nucleotides not matched to a gene: 8. Germline-derived CDR1 and CDR2 are SGHNT and YYREEE (reference sequence). The CDR3 loop reads CASSSKDRSTKNIQYF. The CDR3 DNA is TGTGCCAGCAGCTCAAAGGACAGGTCAACCAAAAACATTCAGTACTTC.

The chain is built from TRBV12-3 or TRBV12-4 and TRBJ1-6; D gene ambiguous. This CDR3 has 12 residues. V dropped 7 bases and J dropped 10 bases, with 11 bases sitting between them. As DNA, the CDR3 is TGTGCCAGCACCACGATCGGGTCACCCCTCCACTTT. It yields the protein CASTTIGSPLHF.

The chain combines TRBV11-2 with TRBJ2-3; TRBD2 matches at 7 bases. The CDR3 runs 17 residues. J was trimmed by 8 bases and V by 3 bases; bases with no gene match: 17. In germline, CDR1 is SGHAT, CDR2 FQNNGV. The CDR3 coding sequence is TGTGCCAGCAGCTTTCAAGCCGCGGGAGTCTCCCGGGTTACGCAGTATTTT. This translates into CASSFQAAGVSRVTQYF.

The rearrangement uses TRBV2 and TRBJ1-2, with D unresolved. V gave up 5 bases and J gave up 7 bases, with 20 bases separating them. The germline gives CDR1 SNHLY, CDR2 FYNNEI. This CDR3 contains 15 residues. Here the CDR3 reads CASSIVSSGAAGYTF. The CDR3 DNA sequence: TGTGCCAGCAGTATCGTGTCATCGGGCGCGGCTGGCTACACCTTC.

The gene calls are TRBV6-5 and TRBJ2-7; weak D call: TRBD2 (5 bases). V was pared by 2 bases and J by 5 bases, with 16 bases between. The length of the CDR3 is 15 residues. Per the germline V gene, CDR1 is MNHEY and CDR2 is SVGAGI. CDR3 sequence reads: CASSYVGSPGDEQYF. CDR3 bases: TGTGCCAGCAGTTACGTGGGCTCTCCCGGGGACGAGCAGTACTTC.